Below, 11 T cell receptor beta chains from the same sample are listed, as sequenced in a study of blood T cell repertoires in COVID-19. Profiled with immunoSEQ multiplex PCR; TCRdb holds only in-frame clones, not every one. Found here are some 87,000 clones, around 87% of them singletons; the top ten hold about 15%. The sample was peripheral blood. Receptor source: a human donor in a cohort sampled during active COVID-19.

The gene calls are TRBV16 and TRBJ1-1; 8 bases are shared with TRBD1. Germline-derived CDR1 and CDR2 are KGHSY and FQNENV. Unmatched junction bases numbered 12, after V lost 2 bases and J lost 4 bases. The CDR3 length is 17 residues. This chain's CDR3 is CASSQTPPSGTGTEAFF. The CDR3 DNA is TGTGCCAGCAGCCAAACCCCCCCCTCCGGGACAGGCACTGAAGCTTTCTTT.

J is TRBJ2-5 and V is TRBV3-1 (or the pseudogene TRBV3-2); TRBD1 aligns across 7 bases. Germline CDR1 and CDR2: LGHDT and YNNKEL (reference sequence). The CDR3 has 15 amino acids. V trimming: 7 bases; J trimming: 5 bases; junction bases outside the gene matches: 13. CDR3 bases: TGTGCCAGCAACCCGACAGGGTCATCATTCGAGACCCAGTACTTC. Translated: CASNPTGSSFETQYF.

The V gene is TRBV19, the J gene TRBJ2-1, with a possible D match to TRBD2 (6 bases). CDR3 length: 13 residues. Germline CDR1 LNHDA, CDR2 SQIVND (reference sequence). V lost 5 bases to trimming and J lost 9 bases, with 14 bases between them. The CDR3 sequence is CASSVSGVGEQFF. The CDR3 coding sequence is TGTGCCAGTAGTGTCTCGGGGGTAGGTGAGCAGTTCTTC.

CDR3 sequence (DNA): TGCGCCAGCAGCGGGACGGCTGCAGCGGGGGAGACCCAGTACTTC. This sequence encodes CASSGTAAAGETQYF. The V and J genes are TRBV4-3 and TRBJ2-5; TRBD2 matches at 7 bases. CDR1 and CDR2 (germline): LGHNA, YSLEER. This CDR3 spans 15 amino acids. V dropped 5 bases and J dropped 5; count of bases not matched to a gene: 11.

The chain employs TRBV3-1 (or the pseudogene TRBV3-2) and TRBJ2-3; TRBD2 is a possible D gene (6 bases). V lost 6 bases, J lost 4 bases, and 20 bases lay in between. The CDR3 consists of 16 residues. Germline CDR1 is LGHDT and CDR2 is YNNKEL (reference sequence). The CDR3 spells CASRTGAGLGSDTQYF. The CDR3 nucleotides read TGTGCCAGCAGAACGGGAGCGGGTCTCGGATCAGATACGCAGTATTTT.

This chain uses TRBV5-4 with TRBJ2-3, with TRBD2 matching over 11 bases. CDR1 and CDR2 from the germline V gene are SGHNT and YYREEE (reference sequence). V shed 4 bases and J 0 bases; nucleotides not matched to a gene: 4. The CDR3 consists of 16 residues. CDR3 amino acids: CASSPRLAGSTDTQYF. The DNA for the CDR3 is TGTGCCAGCAGCCCTAGACTAGCGGGGAGCACAGATACGCAGTATTTT. The whole variable domain, remainder taken from reference TRBV5-4 and TRBJ2-3, is ETGVTQSPTHLIKTRGQQVTLRCSSQSGHNTVSWYQQALGQGPQFIFQYYREEENGRGNFPPRFSGLQFPNYSSELNVNALELDDSALYLCASSPRLAGSTDTQYFGPGTRLTVL.

The chain has TRBV6-1 and TRBJ2-7; no reliable D call. The CDR3 consists of 12 residues. V was pared by 1 base and J by 2 bases, with 3 bases between. Looked up from germline, CDR1 is MNHNS and CDR2 is SASEGT. CDR3 sequence: CASSEEPYEQYF. CDR3 sequence (DNA): TGTGCCAGCAGTGAAGAGCCCTACGAGCAGTACTTC.

This rearrangement joins TRBV7-8 to TRBJ1-3; D remains ambiguous. Trimming cost V 1 base and J 1 base, with 11 bases left between them. CDR1 is SGHVS and CDR2 is FQNEAQ in the germline V gene. This CDR3 has 16 amino acids. CDR3 residues: CASSLVGSSSGNTIYF. CDR3 bases: TGTGCCAGCAGCTTAGTTGGGAGTTCTTCTGGAAACACCATATATTTT.

The chain is built from TRBV7-6 and TRBJ2-1; D is unclear. This CDR3 has 12 amino acids. Germline V CDR1 and CDR2: SGHVS, FNYEAQ. Between the trimmed V and J ends, which lost 2 bases and 7 bases, there was a span of 6 bases. The chain's CDR3 is CASSLSGNEQFF. For the CDR3, the DNA is TGTGCCAGCAGCTTATCAGGAAATGAGCAGTTCTTC. Full variable domain (rest looked up from reference TRBV7-6 and TRBJ2-1): GAGVSQSPRYKVTKRGQDVALRCDPISGHVSLYWYRQALGQGPEFLTYFNYEAQQDKSGLPNDRFSAERPEGSISTLTIQRTEQRDSAMYRCASSLSGNEQFFGPGTRLTVL.

This rearrangement joins TRBV7-8 to TRBJ2-5, with TRBD1 identical over 8 bases. With V trimmed by 1 base and J by 5 bases, 0 bases remained unmatched. In germline, CDR1 is SGHVS, CDR2 FQNEAQ. This CDR3 contains 13 residues. The CDR3 loop reads CASSLDRGETQYF. CDR3 coding DNA: TGTGCCAGCAGCTTAGACAGGGGGGAGACCCAGTACTTC. Full variable domain (missing parts from reference TRBV7-8 and TRBJ2-5): GAGVSQSPRYKVAKRGQDVALRCDPISGHVSLFWYQQALGQGPEFLTYFQNEAQLDKSGLPSDRFFAERPEGSVSTLKIQRTQQEDSAVYLCASSLDRGETQYFGPGTRLLVL.

This clone was recorded only once. The chain uses TRBV9 and TRBJ1-6; 8 nucleotides match TRBD1. From germline, CDR1 is SGDLS and CDR2 YYNGEE. The junction had 6 bases not matched to a gene; V was cut back by 3 bases and J by 4 bases. The CDR3 covers 16 residues. CDR3 in amino acids: CASSEQGARYNSPLHF. The CDR3 DNA reads as TGTGCCAGCAGCGAGCAGGGGGCTCGGTATAATTCACCCCTCCACTTT.